The subject of this entry is one T cell receptor beta chain. Its cognate antigen is unknown. A multiplex PCR was run with 60 Vbeta primers and 13 Jbeta primers. TCRdb's copy holds only in-frame clones and misses some; the assay was immunoSEQ multiplex PCR. This sample's table reports approximately 150,000 clones. The data were obtained in a study of cytomegalovirus exposure and HLA in healthy donors. Study-level findings and limits: Common viral pathogens seemed, in a later analysis, to connect with several of the most significant clusters. What a later analysis reportedly showed was that an Asian-associated ancestry cluster had fewer N-insertions than the 666-donor mean.

J gave up 2 bases and V 1 base, and 8 bases lay outside the gene matches. Germline CDR1 SGDLS, CDR2 YYNGEE. This CDR3 is built from 16 residues. This TCR was sampled from a woman in her forties or fifties in good health and CMV-seronegative. The specimen was PBMCs. The chain is built from TRBV9 and TRBJ1-2, with 7 bases identical to TRBD1. The CDR3 reads CASSVTRDRPNYGYTF. The CDR3 nucleotides read TGTGCCAGCAGCGTAACTCGGGACAGACCAAACTATGGCTACACCTTC.